The sample holds a few counts of the clone carrying this T cell receptor beta chain. Its matching antigen is unknown. The data were obtained in a study of T cells after yellow fever vaccination. CDR3 size: 14 residues. Germline V gene data show CDR1 as MNHEY and CDR2 as SMNVEV (reference sequence). V trimming: 5 bases; J trimming: 1 base; junction bases outside the gene matches: 2. Template switching by 5'RACE produced TCR cDNA, adding a universal primer site and UMIs. TCRdb independently ran MiXCR on the 5' RACE reads; one entry per CDR3 protein. This table holds a few hundred thousand distinct CDR3 sequences, roughly 12% found once. General study points: Most primary-vaccination clones reappeared after the booster (about 96% CD4, 88% CD8). CD4 and CD8 compartments shared a small share of clonotypes.

This chain links TRBV27 with TRBJ1-2; 9 positions agree with TRBD1. The receptor was isolated from a man aged 18-30 years who received the YFV17D yellow fever vaccine. The sample here was PBMCs, taken on the day of the first yellow fever vaccination. The CDR3 coding sequence is TGTGCCAGCAGTCGGACAGGGGATAACTATGGCTACACCTTC. Residues: CASSRTGDNYGYTF.